This is a list of T cell receptor beta chains from one sample in a study of technical replicates of blood from a few donors. Using immunoSEQ multiplex PCR, the repertoire was profiled, and TCRdb retains in-frame clones only, with some absent. Of some 70,000 clones in the sample, around 95% were seen once. Material for sequencing was T cells isolated from PBMCs. The origin of the receptors is a human donor in good health. Each CDR3 is given with its conserved first and last residue. The D gene is left open where the match is weak. Rows may omit the clone size; those that give it use once, few, many or a size class.

>NA|NA|TRBV5-6|TRBJ2-1
CASSLNRVGSYNEQFF
TGTGCCAGCAGCTTGAACAGGGTAGGGTCTTACAATGAGCAGTTCTTC
>TRBD1|NA|TRBV9|TRBJ1-1
CASSVGGGDLDTEAFF
TGTGCCAGCAGCGTAGGAGGGGGCGATCTTGACACTGAAGCTTTCTTT
>NA|NA|TRBV10-1|TRBJ2-1
CASSIGRYNEQFF
TGCGCCAGCAGCATCGGGAGATACAATGAGCAGTTCTTC
>NA|NA|TRBV27|TRBJ1-2
CASSLFGGHGYTF
TGTGCCAGCAGTTTATTTGGGGGCCATGGCTACACCTTC
>TRBD2|few|TRBV6-1|TRBJ2-5
CAGTRTSGGRETQYF
TGTGCCGGCACCCGGACTAGCGGGGGCCGGGAGACCCAGTACTTC
>TRBD1|NA|TRBV28|TRBJ1-5
CASSFYGGTGEVQPQHF
TGTGCCAGCAGTTTTTACGGGGGGACAGGGGAGGTTCAGCCCCAGCATTTT
>TRBD1|NA|TRBV9|TRBJ2-1
CASSVEQGADEYYNEQFF
TGTGCCAGCAGCGTAGAACAGGGGGCGGACGAGTACTACAATGAGCAGTTCTTC
>NA|NA|TRBV9|TRBJ1-2
CASSGTSNGYTF
TGTGCCAGCAGCGGGACATCGAATGGCTACACCTTC
>TRBD2|NA|TRBV30|TRBJ2-3
CAWSENSGGARDTQYF
TGTGCCTGGAGTGAAAATAGCGGGGGGGCTCGGGATACGCAGTATTTT
>NA|NA|TRBV28|TRBJ1-3
CATTGFGDTIYF
TGTGCCACCACGGGGTTCGGAGACACCATATATTTT
>NA|NA|TRBV18|TRBJ2-7
CASSLGQGSYEQYF
TGTGCCAGCTCGCTCGGTCAGGGCTCCTACGAGCAGTACTTC
>NA|NA|TRBV5-1|TRBJ2-1
CASSLEDSSSYNEQFF
TGCGCCAGCAGCTTGGAGGACAGTAGCTCCTACAATGAGCAGTTCTTC
>NA|once|TRBV30|TRBJ1-1
CAWSLYTEAFF
TGTGCCTGGAGCTTGTACACTGAAGCTTTCTTT
>TRBD2|NA|TRBV27|TRBJ2-2
CASLTAGGRSAGELFF
TGTGCCAGCCTGACAGCGGGAGGACGTTCAGCCGGGGAGCTGTTTTTT
>NA|NA|TRBV28|TRBJ2-1
CASSLRWAVGGEQFF
TGTGCCAGCAGTTTAAGGTGGGCAGTAGGGGGTGAGCAGTTCTTC
>TRBD2|NA|TRBV7-6|TRBJ2-7
CASSAPSGGYEQYF
TGTGCCAGCAGCGCCCCTAGCGGGGGGTACGAGCAGTACTTC
>NA|NA|TRBV18|TRBJ2-3
CASSPLSASVGTDTQYF
TGTGCCAGCTCACCTCTCTCAGCTAGCGTCGGAACAGATACGCAGTATTTT
>NA|NA|TRBV6-4|TRBJ2-2
CASSDLGTGELFF
TGTGCCAGCAGTGACCTAGGCACCGGGGAGCTGTTTTTT
>TRBD2|NA|TRBV4-1|TRBJ2-1
CASSQVPGGNEQFF
TGCGCCAGCAGCCAAGTCCCCGGGGGGAATGAGCAGTTCTTC
>NA|NA|TRBV9|TRBJ1-5
CASSGGGASSNQPQHF
TGTGCCAGCAGCGGGGGAGGGGCCAGCAGCAATCAGCCCCAGCATTTT
>NA|NA|TRBV6-1|TRBJ2-7
CASRLRAGGKDEQYF
TGTGCCAGCAGACTCAGGGCAGGTGGTAAGGACGAGCAGTACTTC
>TRBD1|NA|TRBV7-9|TRBJ1-1
CASSQGGYHTEAFF
TGTGCCAGCAGCCAGGGGGGCTACCACACTGAAGCTTTCTTT
>NA|NA|TRBV16|TRBJ2-2
CASSQSPRPNTGELFF
TGTGCCAGCAGCCAATCACCCAGGCCGAACACCGGGGAGCTGTTTTTT
>TRBD1|NA|TRBV2|TRBJ2-3
CASSASSTGDTQYF
TGTGCCAGCAGTGCCTCTTCGACAGGGGATACGCAGTATTTT
>TRBD2|NA|TRBV7-3|TRBJ2-1
CASSHQSGLATHEQFF
TGTGCCAGCAGCCACCAATCGGGACTAGCGACCCATGAGCAGTTCTTC
>NA|NA|TRBV6-5|TRBJ2-7
CARIGTPDRYEQYF
TGTGCCAGGATTGGGACACCCGACCGATACGAGCAGTACTTC
>NA|NA|TRBV27|TRBJ2-7
CASRQTDSYEQYF
TGTGCCAGCAGGCAGACTGATTCCTACGAGCAGTACTTC
>TRBD1|NA|TRBV27|TRBJ1-1
CASSLDRRTGNTEAFF
TGTGCCAGCAGTTTAGATCGGCGGACAGGGAACACTGAAGCTTTCTTT
>TRBD2|NA|TRBV5-5|TRBJ2-2
CASSSVSGRDTGELFF
TGTGCCAGCAGCTCAGTTAGCGGGAGAGACACCGGGGAGCTGTTTTTT
>NA|NA|TRBV4-1|TRBJ1-4
CASSQGPGRNNEKLFF
TGCGCCAGCAGCCAAGGTCCAGGGAGGAATAATGAAAAACTGTTTTTT
>TRBD1|once|TRBV10-1|TRBJ2-2
CASSDPGTGSGELFF
TGCGCCAGCAGTGACCCCGGGACAGGGTCGGGGGAGCTGTTTTTT
>TRBD2|NA|TRBV11-2|TRBJ2-1
CASSPGLAGVGQFF
TGTGCCAGCAGCCCGGGACTAGCGGGAGTTGGGCAGTTCTTC
>TRBD1|NA|TRBV10-1|TRBJ2-1
CASSGPGGDEQFF
TGCGCCAGCAGTGGACCAGGGGGTGATGAGCAGTTCTTC
>NA|NA|TRBV2|TRBJ2-3
CASSEWPEDTDTQYF
TGTGCCAGCAGTGAATGGCCTGAGGACACAGATACGCAGTATTTT
>NA|NA|TRBV27|TRBJ2-1
CASSFTDGSYNEQFF
TGTGCCAGCAGTTTTACTGACGGGTCCTACAATGAGCAGTTCTTC
>TRBD1|NA|TRBV4-1|TRBJ1-1
CASSQIRDRDTEAFF
TGCGCCAGCAGCCAGATCCGGGACAGGGACACTGAAGCTTTCTTT
>TRBD2|NA|TRBV4-2|TRBJ2-7
CASSPGTSTSENYEQYF
TGTGCCAGCAGCCCTGGGACCTCTACTAGCGAAAACTACGAGCAGTACTTC